The clone carrying this TCR beta chain was seen at least ten times. As yet, its antigen is unknown. Trimming removed 4 bases at V and 0 bases at J, with 10 bases between. The CDR3 has 16 amino acids. The data originate from a study of T cell repertoires in cytomegalovirus infection. General study results and limits: Cumulative public TCR beta family frequency identified CMV carriers with the relevant HLA. What dominated the ex vivo response were HLA-C-restricted CMV-specific TCR beta clonotypes.

TCRdb independently ran MiXCR on the reads; one entry per CDR3 protein. The sample records around 280,000 distinct CDR3 sequences, roughly a tenth being singletons. The V call is TRBV12-3 or TRBV12-4, the J call TRBJ2-6; possible D gene TRBD1, 5 bases. Sequenced sample: PBMCs. This receptor was taken from a human donor in good health (CMV status not recorded). Some clones in this sample may be carry-over from other donors' samples. The CDR3 nucleotides read TGTGCCAGCAGTTACCCAGGGATCTCTGGGGCCAACGTCCTGACTTTC. It translates to CASSYPGISGANVLTF.